This T cell receptor beta chain is from a study of shared clonotypes between healthy human individuals (dated by TCRdb to the early 2020s). Notes on the research overall: The cohort comprised two women and three men aged 18 to 49 years. Between about 0.9 and 8.9 billion PBMCs per donor were obtained by leukapheresis. To increase sequencing depth and limit assay-specific biases, different laboratories used diverse techniques to prepare libraries and sequence TCR repertoires. The study deeply sequenced blood TCR repertoires of about 5 healthy adults to estimate repertoire size and the extent of clonotype sharing between individuals. For each donor, three plates each were used for CD4 naive and CD4 memory, two plates were used for CD8 naive, and one plate was used for CD8 memory.

Using the deep immunoSEQ assay, multiplex PCR amplified TCR CDR3 regions from genomic DNA. Extracted genomic DNA from each cell subset was distributed evenly across all wells of several immunoSEQ 96-well plates, and each plate was treated as a replicate. Each replicate PCR for sorted subsets received about 220 ng genomic DNA, equal to roughly 30,000 T cell genomes. Purified libraries were measured with a Qubit 3.0 fluorometer, size-checked on a Bioanalyzer 2100, and measured again with the KAPA Library Quantification kit. Every immunoSEQ 96-well plate was sequenced on a dedicated single-read 150-cycle Illumina NextSeq 550 flow cell. The authors' pipeline ran thus. Because only junctional sequences without quality scores were contained in the immunoSEQ output, filtering matching that applied to full-length reads could not be performed. To assign V/J genes and CDR3, sequences were annotated against IMGT germline references using PyIR, a Python wrapper for IgBLAST v1.9. Any read was removed if the V/J assignment was weak (E-value above 1e-6), the CDR3 was missing, or the read contained stop codons, out-of-frame junctions, or ambiguous translated residues. V3J clonotypes were defined by identical inferred V gene, J gene, and CDR3 amino acid sequence. To compute the percentage overlap between repertoires, the number of shared unique clonotypes was divided by the size of the smaller repertoire. Repertoire richness was assessed with RTK rarefaction, the Chao1 estimator, and Recon v2.1 estimates of unobserved clonotypes. Generation probabilities for all TCRbeta clonotypes obtained by the gDNA method from a handful of donors were computed using OLGA. TCRdb's version of the immuneACCESS table is confined to in-frame rearrangements and falls short of the full clone set. An unresolved V gene accounts for under half of the shortfall where checked; the remainder is of unknown origin. That table is the source of V, J and clone size, and D and trimming were worked out from the DNA. A total of approximately 1.9 million clones appear in this sample, about 94% of them only once. 1.5% to 2% of the sample is taken by the ten largest.

CD8 naive samples consisted of CD45RO-negative cells that were positively selected for CCR7, yielding a CD45RA+CCR7+ population without TemRA cells. The donors were healthy, HIV-negative adults who had no recently reported acute infections or vaccinations. All donors were Caucasian adults living in Nashville, Tennessee, USA. Blood was obtained by leukapheresis, after which PBMCs were separated by Ficoll-Histopaque density gradient centrifugation and cryopreserved in liquid nitrogen vapor phase. Analytical flow cytometry was used to check the purity and quantity of each magnetically sorted T cell population. Genomic DNA was isolated from every sorted fraction and measured by UV absorbance on a Nanodrop 2000c. This clone was observed once. Which antigen it targets is not known. Base qualities are not recorded, but no much larger clone differs from it by a single base. What the study reported, not specific to this receptor: Pairwise subsampling indicated that sequencing depth was expected to affect the degree of clonotype sharing among donors. Rarefaction of sorted-subset datasets indicated incomplete sequencing despite the large sequencing depth. Naive subsets generally had larger estimated clonotype richness than memory subsets did. Compared with non-shared clonotypes, the clonotypes found in all four sorted-subset donors had higher generation probabilities. Sampling was restricted to blood, and TCR repertoires in tissue are likely to differ from TCR repertoires in blood. Around 5% of naive CD4, around 3.6% of naive CD8, about 2.5% of memory CD4, and more than 0.35% of memory CD8 clonotypes were shared across several donors. Because the study included only a small number of donors, the genetic and exposure-history diversity represented was limited.

Taken from the germline V gene, the CDR1 and CDR2 loops are SGHAT and FQNNGV. From the cysteine up to the phenylalanine, the CDR3 has a length of 16 residues. Of all the DNA, just the CDR3 is kept, 48 bases in frame from base 1. Ends trimmed: V by 0 bases, J by 4 bases; bases unmatched to a gene: 3. The sequence was obtained from a man aged 18 to 30 in good health. Some clones in this sample may be carry-over from other donors' samples. Material: naive CD8+ T cells from PBMCs. The cell subset or site label on this specimen signifies: CD45RA+CCR7+. The sequence is built from TRBV11-2 and TRBJ2-3, with 11 junctional bases fitting TRBD2. The base sequence is TGTGCCAGCAGCTTAGAACTAGCGGGAGTAGCAGATACGCAGTATTTT. Its protein is CASSLELAGVADTQYF.